The 30 T cell receptor beta chains below all came from one sample that was sequenced in a study of T cell clonality in common variable immunodeficiency. Assay used: immunoSEQ multiplex PCR; TCRdb lists only in-frame clones, some missing. The sample is made up of fewer than 65,000 clones, none counted only once. The sequenced material came from peripheral blood mononuclear cells. The receptor source for this set is a person aged 18 to 75 in good health.

This clone was recorded a few times. It differs at one base from a far larger clone, so likely a read error. The sequenced fragment ends 3 residues before the CDR3 boundary, so the rest is inferred from the germline J gene. The sample carries other DNA sequences with the same CDR3. The chain uses TRBV30 and TRBJ1-1; 8 positions match TRBD1. V dropped 3 bases and J dropped 2; count of bases not matched to a gene: 5. CDR1 GTSNPN and CDR2 SVGIG come from the germline V gene (reference sequence). This CDR3 is 14 amino acids long. CDR3 loop: CAWSAGTGNTEAFF. CDR3 DNA (partial): TGTGCCTGGAGCGCCGGGACAGGAAACACTGAA.

Many counts were recorded for this clone. The sequenced fragment ends 3 residues before the CDR3 boundary, so the rest is inferred from the germline J gene. V is TRBV10-1 and J is TRBJ2-7; the match to TRBD1 covers 10 bases. CDR3 length: 15 residues. Germline V lookup: CDR1 WNHNN, CDR2 SYGVQD (reference sequence). J gave up 2 bases and V 2 bases, and 3 bases lay outside the gene matches. CDR3 DNA, as far as it was read: TGCGCCAGCAGTGAGGCCGGGACAGGGGCCTACGAG. Protein product: CASSEAGTGAYE. The whole CDR3 reads CASSEAGTGAYEQYF.

Concerning this clone: The read gets to within 3 residues of the CDR3 end, and the germline J gene fills in the rest. The chain couples TRBV6-2 or TRBV6-3 to TRBJ2-2, with D hard to call. The CDR3 totals 12 residues. CDR1 and CDR2 (germline): MNHEY, SVGEGT. CDR3 loop: CASSYTNEKLFF. Partial CDR3 DNA: TGTGCCAGCAGTTATACTAATGAAAAG.

This clone occurred many times. The CDR3 end is not reached by the read, which stops 3 residues before it; the germline J gene fills it in. The chain combines TRBV7-2 with TRBJ1-6; 9 nucleotides line up with TRBD1. The germline gives CDR1 SGHTA, CDR2 FQGNSA. After removal of 6 bases from V and 8 bases from J, the junction contained 8 bases not matched to a gene. The CDR3 length is 15 residues. The DNA read from the CDR3 is TGTGCCAGCAGTTCGCGCTGGACAGGGGATTCACCC. Residues: CASSSRWTGDSP. The whole CDR3 sequence is CASSSRWTGDSPLHF.

This clone was counted a few times. The read is 3 residues too short to cover the CDR3 end, so that end is filled in from the germline J gene. J is TRBJ2-2 and V is TRBV30; D not certain. The CDR3 is 12 residues long. CDR1 and CDR2 (germline): GTSNPN, SVGIG (reference sequence). The covered CDR3 bases are TGTGCCTGGGACACCAATAATTCACCG. It specifies CAWDTNNSP. The whole CDR3 reads CAWDTNNSPLFF. The full variable domain, its missing parts supplied by reference TRBV30 and TRBJ2-2, is SQTIHQWPATLVQPVGSPLSLECTVEGTSNPNLYWYRQAAGRGLQLLFYSVGIGQISSEVPQNLSASRPQDRQFILSSKKLLLSDSGFYLCAWDTNNSPLFFGEGSRLTVL.

This clone was counted between two and nine times. The read ends 3 residues shy of where the CDR3 ends; the end is completed using the germline J gene. The rearrangement joins TRBV7-7 to TRBJ1-2; D remains unclear. The CDR3 sequence is 15 residues long. Germline-derived CDR1 and CDR2 are SSHAT and FNYEAQ (reference sequence). The CDR3 reads CASSLTDTSTDTYTF. The CDR3 bases that were read are TGTGCCAGCAGCTTGACGGATACTAGCACAGATACC.

This clone was seen a handful of times. The read terminates 3 residues before the CDR3 end, so the remaining end is supplied by the germline J gene. This chain connects TRBV30 to TRBJ2-4; TRBD1 matches 10 bases. This CDR3 has 14 residues. The V gene's germline CDR1 is GTSNPN and CDR2 SVGIG (reference sequence). CDR3 DNA (partial): TGTGCCTGGAGGGCCGACAGGGGGCACTATGGT. Translated: CAWRADRGHYG. The whole CDR3 protein reads CAWRADRGHYGQYF.

To note about this clone: The CDR3 extends 3 residues past the end of the read, so its final part is completed from the germline J gene. This chain uses TRBV19 with TRBJ1-2; D gene unclear. This CDR3 has 13 amino acids. The germline V gene encodes CDR1 LNHDA and CDR2 SQIVND (reference sequence). The CDR3 loop reads CASRPTSRNDYTF. The CDR3 bases that were read are TGTGCCAGTAGACCAACTAGCAGGAATGAC.

The table lists this clone with many counts. The CDR3 extends 3 residues past the end of the read, so its final part is completed from the germline J gene. The J gene is TRBJ2-7, the V gene TRBV10-3, with D possibly TRBD1 on 6 matching bases. The CDR3 has 12 amino acids. Germline V gene sequence: CDR1 ENHRY, CDR2 SYGVKD. V shed 11 bases and J shed 3 bases, with 14 bases lying between them. CDR3 in amino acids: CAARWTDYEQYF. The part of the CDR3 DNA that was read is TGTGCCGCCCGGTGGACAGACTACGAG.

At least ten counts were recorded for this clone. The junction and the germline gene differ at one end; a read error may be behind it. The CDR3 is cut off 3 residues early in the read; its end comes from the germline J gene. The chain combines TRBV5-1 with TRBJ2-5, with 7 positions matching TRBD1. The CDR3 sequence is 14 residues long. Per the germline V gene, CDR1 is SGHRS and CDR2 is YFSETQ. CDR3 loop: CASSLVTGEETQYF. CDR3 DNA, as far as it was read: TGCGCCAGCAGTTTGGTTACAGGGGAGGAGACC. The full variable domain, rest sourced from reference TRBV5-1 and TRBJ2-5, is KAGVTQTPRYLIKTRGQQVTLSCSPISGHRSVSWYQQTPGQGLQFLFEYFSETQRNKGNFPGRFSGRQFSNSRSEMNVSTLELGDSALYLCASSLVTGEETQYFGPGTRLLVL.

In this sample, this clone turned up many times. The read is 3 residues too short to cover the CDR3 end, so that end is filled in from the germline J gene. The V gene is TRBV7-9, the J gene TRBJ2-3, with a possible D match to TRBD2 (6 bases). V was cut by 4 bases and J by 4 bases, with 15 bases left in between. The CDR3 has 15 residues. Germline V gene data show CDR1 as SEHNR and CDR2 as FQNEAQ (reference sequence). CDR3 protein: CASSWKEGQADTQYF. The DNA read from the CDR3 is TGTGCCAGCAGCTGGAAGGAGGGGCAGGCAGATACG. Full variable domain (missing parts from reference TRBV7-9 and TRBJ2-3): DTGVSQNPRHKITKRGQNVTFRCDPISEHNRLYWYRQTLGQGPEFLTYFQNEAQLEKSRLLSDRFSAERPKGSFSTLEIQRTEQGDSAMYLCASSWKEGQADTQYFGPGTRLTVL.

This clone has ten or more counts. The read finishes 3 residues shy of the CDR3 end, and the germline J gene is used to complete it. This sequence joins TRBV6-4 and TRBJ1-6, with D perhaps TRBD1 (5 bases). The germline V gene has CDR1 MRHNA and CDR2 SNTAGT. This CDR3 contains 15 residues. V was trimmed by 0 bases and J by 5 bases, leaving 8 bases between them. The covered CDR3 bases are TGTGCCAGCAGTGACTCGGCAGGGAATAATTCACCC. Amino acid sequence: CASSDSAGNNSP. The entire CDR3 reads CASSDSAGNNSPLHF.

This clone was recorded at least ten times. Partial CDR3 DNA: TGTGCCAGTGGCCCCCCGGAGGGACAGAACTATGGC. Translation gives CASGPPEGQNYG. The full CDR3 is CASGPPEGQNYGYTF. The chain recombines TRBV6-2 or TRBV6-3 with TRBJ1-2, with 7 bases that match TRBD1. The read ends 3 residues before the CDR3 terminus; that terminus is restored from the germline J gene. J was trimmed by 2 bases and V by 9 bases; bases with no gene match: 12. CDR1 and CDR2 (germline): MNHEY, SVGEGT. CDR3 length: 15 amino acids.

This clone has only a few counts. The DNA ends 3 residues before the CDR3 does, and the rest of the CDR3 is filled in from the germline J gene. The rearrangement joins TRBV19 to TRBJ2-2, with 8 bases fitting TRBD2. This CDR3 region has 18 residues. Germline-derived CDR1 and CDR2 are LNHDA and SQIVND (reference sequence). The CDR3 bases that were read are TGTGCCAGTAGTCTTCAACGGGGCGGGCCAGCGGGGGATTCACCG. Amino acid sequence: CASSLQRGGPAGDSP. The complete CDR3 reads CASSLQRGGPAGDSPLFF.

Notes on this clone: The CDR3 extends 3 residues past the end of the read, so its final part is completed from the germline J gene. The rearrangement joins TRBV10-2 to TRBJ2-7; TRBD2 agrees at 7 bases. J lost 6 bases, V lost 5 bases, and 7 bases had no gene match. This CDR3 comprises 13 residues. The germline CDR1 and CDR2 sequences are WSHSY and SAAADI. The CDR3 spells CASSLLAQPEQYF. The part of the CDR3 DNA that was read is TGCGCCAGCAGTCTACTAGCGCAACCCGAG.

The sample holds many counts of this clone. The CDR3 is cut off 3 residues early in the read; its end comes from the germline J gene. This rearrangement joins TRBV5-1 to TRBJ2-5, with D perhaps TRBD1 (5 bases). The V end lost 0 bases, the J end lost 1 base, and 13 bases lay between the germline ends. The germline CDR1 and CDR2 sequences are SGHRS and YFSETQ. The CDR3 has 16 amino acids. The DNA read from the CDR3 is TGCGCCAGCAGCTTGGCCAGGGCGGAATTCCAAGAGACC. Translation: CASSLARAEFQET. The whole CDR3 region reads CASSLARAEFQETQYF.

About this clone itself: With the read ending 3 residues before the CDR3 end, the germline J gene is used to fill in that end. The chain recombines TRBV18 with TRBJ2-3, with 11 bases matching TRBD1. The CDR3 has 15 amino acids. The germline V gene encodes CDR1 KGHSH and CDR2 LQKENI. Partial CDR3 DNA: TGTGCCAGCTCCCCGGCCGGGACAGGGGGAGAGACG. Its translation is CASSPAGTGGET. The whole CDR3 protein reads CASSPAGTGGETQYF.

This clone has a count of ten or more. The CDR3 end falls 3 residues outside the read, so it is completed with the germline J gene. The chain employs TRBV12-3 or TRBV12-4 and TRBJ2-3; weak D call: TRBD2 (6 bases). This CDR3 is 18 amino acids long. Trimming shortened V by 5 bases and J by 4 bases, and 25 bases separated the two germline ends. The covered CDR3 bases are TGTGCCAGCAGTGCCGAATTAGGGCGGGGTTGGGGGGCAGATACG. As protein: CASSAELGRGWGADT. The full-length CDR3 reads as CASSAELGRGWGADTQYF.

This clone was picked up many times. The sequence runs out 3 residues before the end of the CDR3; the remainder is reconstructed from the germline J gene. The same CDR3 also results from other DNA sequences found in this sample. The chain is built from TRBV5-1 and TRBJ1-2; tentative D call: TRBD1 (5 bases). V shed 1 base and J shed 6 bases, with 13 bases lying between them. The CDR3 has 14 amino acids. Germline assignment: CDR1 SGHRS and CDR2 YFSETQ. The sequenced part of the CDR3 DNA is TGCGCCAGCAGCTTGTCTGGAGGGGTGAATGGC. It specifies CASSLSGGVNG. The CDR3 as a whole reads CASSLSGGVNGYTF.

This clone came up many times. Read data end 3 residues before the CDR3 end; the end is taken from the germline J gene. The V call is TRBV7-9, the J call TRBJ1-1; no definite D call. Germline V lookup: CDR1 SEHNR, CDR2 FQNEAQ (reference sequence). V lost 5 bases and J 0 bases, leaving 7 bases between the germline ends. The CDR3 runs to 13 residues. The CDR3 loop is CASSPQLNTEAFF. Partial CDR3 DNA: TGTGCCAGCAGCCCCCAGTTGAACACTGAA.

This clone was observed many times. With the read ending 3 residues before the CDR3 end, the germline J gene is used to fill in that end. The chain links TRBV5-6 to TRBJ2-2, with D perhaps matching TRBD2 (5 bases). Germline CDR1 is SGHDT and CDR2 is YYEEEE. The CDR3 sequence is 14 residues long. Trimming took 0 bases from V and 7 from J, leaving 10 bases between them. CDR3 residues: CASSLELRVGELFF. Partial CDR3 DNA: TGTGCCAGCAGCTTGGAGTTGAGGGTCGGGGAG.

This clone was recorded many times. The CDR3 goes on 3 residues after the read ends, and that part is filled in from the germline J gene. The chain links TRBV19 to TRBJ2-3; 7 bases align to TRBD1. Per the germline V gene, CDR1 is LNHDA and CDR2 is SQIVND (reference sequence). J lost 6 bases, V lost 5 bases, and 5 bases had no gene match. The CDR3 spans 13 residues. The CDR3 region is CASSEGTADTQYF. Partial CDR3 DNA: TGTGCCAGTAGTGAAGGGACAGCCGATACG.

Points on this clone: Read data end 3 residues before the CDR3 end; the end is taken from the germline J gene. The genes are TRBV11-2 and TRBJ1-2; 9 nucleotides line up with TRBD1. The junction had 7 bases not matched to a gene; V was cut back by 5 bases and J by 3 bases. There are 15 residues in the CDR3. Germline V gene lookup returns CDR1 SGHAT and CDR2 FQNNGV. CDR3: CASSIRDRVDYGYTF. CDR3 DNA, as far as it was read: TGTGCCAGCAGCATACGGGACAGGGTAGACTATGGC.

This clone has at least ten counts. The sequence runs out 3 residues before the end of the CDR3; the remainder is reconstructed from the germline J gene. The chain uses TRBV5-6 and TRBJ2-7, with 10 bases that match TRBD2. CDR3 length equals 14 residues. Germline V gene lookup returns CDR1 SGHDT and CDR2 YYEEEE. V lost 8 bases to trimming and J lost 0 bases; unmatched junction nucleotides: 5. CDR3: CASYASGSSYEQYF. The CDR3 DNA, read in part, is TGTGCCAGTTACGCTAGCGGGAGCTCCTACGAG.

This clone was observed at least ten times. The read finishes 3 residues shy of the CDR3 end, and the germline J gene is used to complete it. This sequence joins TRBV7-7 and TRBJ2-1; 9 bases agree with TRBD2. The germline V gene has CDR1 SSHAT and CDR2 FNYEAQ (reference sequence). The CDR3 is 18 amino acids. V shed 0 bases, J shed 0 bases, and the junction held 6 bases outside the gene matches. Incomplete CDR3 DNA: TGTGCCAGCAGCTTAGCCCCAGCGGGGGGCAGCTCCTACAATGAG. Amino acid sequence: CASSLAPAGGSSYNE. The entire CDR3 protein reads CASSLAPAGGSSYNEQFF.

This clone was observed many times. The read is 3 residues too short to cover the CDR3 end, so that end is filled in from the germline J gene. The chain couples TRBV20-1 to TRBJ1-2; TRBD1 might be the D (5 bases). V lost 3 bases, J lost 2 bases, and 22 bases lay in between. CDR3 size: 17 residues. CDR1 is DFQATT and CDR2 is SNEGSKA in the germline V gene (reference sequence). CDR3 sequence reads: CSARIFSWGNLNYGYTF. The sequenced CDR3 bases are TGCAGTGCTAGGATTTTCTCGTGGGGCAACTTAAACTATGGC.

This clone was found a few times. From the germline J gene comes the end of the CDR3, since the read stops 3 residues before it. The chain combines TRBV20-1 with TRBJ2-7; D is perhaps TRBD2 (5 bases). Germline V gene sequence: CDR1 DFQATT, CDR2 SNEGSKA (reference sequence). The CDR3 runs to 12 residues. The V gene lost 6 bases and the J gene lost 5 bases, with 14 bases spanning the gap. CDR3 bases read: TGCAGTGCGGCAGTGGGAGCGGACGAG. Translating gives CSAAVGADE. The full CDR3 protein reads CSAAVGADEQYF.

This clone has ten or more counts. The read ends 3 residues shy of where the CDR3 ends; the end is completed using the germline J gene. The V call is TRBV18, the J call TRBJ2-3; 7 bases are shared with TRBD2. The V gene end was trimmed by 1 base and the J gene end by 2 bases; junction bases not matched to a gene: 21. Germline CDR1 is KGHSH and CDR2 is LQKENI. CDR3 length: 21 residues. Incomplete CDR3 DNA: TGTGCCAGCTCACCACGATCCAACGCGGGGGAAACCTTAGAGCTCACAGATACG. Translation gives CASSPRSNAGETLELTDT. The entire CDR3 reads CASSPRSNAGETLELTDTQYF. Combining the CDR3 with reference TRBV18 and TRBJ2-3 gives the whole variable domain NAGVMQNPRHLVRRRGQEARLRCSPMKGHSHVYWYRQLPEEGLKFMVYLQKENIIDESGMPKERFSAEFPKEGPSILRIQQVVRGDSAAYFCASSPRSNAGETLELTDTQYFGPGTRLTVL.

The sample holds many counts of this clone. The CDR3 region is CASSLEAGGTGELFF. The sequenced part of the CDR3 DNA is TGTGCCAGCAGCTTAGAAGCGGGGGGCACCGGGGAG. The gene calls are TRBV7-9 and TRBJ2-2, with TRBD2 matching over 9 bases. The CDR3 end falls 3 residues outside the read, so it is completed with the germline J gene. CDR1 and CDR2 (germline): SEHNR, FQNEAQ (reference sequence). Trimming removed 1 base from V and 4 bases from J; junction bases left unmatched: 1. The CDR3 length is 15 residues.

This clone has a count of ten or more. The read gets to within 3 residues of the CDR3 end, and the germline J gene fills in the rest. This chain uses TRBV4-1 with TRBJ2-1; TRBD2 matches at 8 bases. The CDR3 has 16 residues. Germline loops: CDR1 MGHRA, CDR2 YSYEKL. With V trimmed by 0 bases and J by 7 bases, 8 bases remained unmatched. CDR3 protein: CASSQEDGGGGNEQFF. The CDR3 bases that were read are TGCGCCAGCAGCCAAGAGGACGGGGGGGGTGGGAATGAG.